Below are 23 T cell receptor beta chains sequenced from a single sample in a study of blood T cell repertoires in COVID-19. TCRdb's copy holds only in-frame clones and misses some; the assay was immunoSEQ multiplex PCR. The sample has 60,000 to 85,000 clones; approximately 81% are singletons. The sequenced sample was peripheral blood. These receptors came from an older woman with acute or convalescent COVID-19.

The chain couples TRBV4-1 to TRBJ1-3; D gene unclear. V lost 1 base and J lost 2, with 15 bases in between. Per the germline V gene, CDR1 is MGHRA and CDR2 is YSYEKL. CDR3 length: 17 amino acids. In nucleotides, the CDR3 is TGCGCCAGCAGCCAAGGAGCCCCCGGGGAGACTGGAAACACCATATATTTT. Protein sequence: CASSQGAPGETGNTIYF.

The V gene is TRBV3-1 (or the pseudogene TRBV3-2), the J gene TRBJ1-6; D is undetermined. Deletions cut 2 bases from V and 5 bases from J, with 7 bases between. From germline, CDR1 is LGHDT and CDR2 YNNKEL (reference sequence). There are 14 residues in the CDR3. For the CDR3, the DNA is TGTGCCAGCAGCCAAAGGAGTAATAATTCACCCCTCCACTTT. As protein: CASSQRSNNSPLHF.

The chain links TRBV9 to TRBJ2-3, with a tentative D call TRBD2 (5 bases). The CDR3 length is 14 residues. Trimming took 0 bases from V and 4 from J, leaving 9 bases between them. The V gene's germline CDR1 is SGDLS and CDR2 YYNGEE. The CDR3 DNA reads as TGTGCCAGCAGCGTAGAGGTCGGGGCAGATACGCAGTATTTT. Its protein product is CASSVEVGADTQYF.

This chain connects TRBV7-3 to TRBJ2-1; D is possibly TRBD2 (5 bases). CDR1 and CDR2 from the germline V gene are SGHTA and FQGTGA. Trimming took 6 bases from V and 8 from J, leaving 8 bases between them. The CDR3 is 11 residues long. This chain's CDR3 is CASSRGDEQFF. Here the CDR3 DNA reads TGTGCCAGCAGTCGGGGAGATGAGCAGTTCTTC. Full variable domain (rest looked up from reference TRBV7-3 and TRBJ2-1): GAGVSQTPSNKVTEKGKYVELRCDPISGHTALYWYRQSLGQGPEFLIYFQGTGAADDSGLPNDRFFAVRPEGSVSTLKIQRTERGDSAVYLCASSRGDEQFFGPGTRLTVL.

The V and J genes are TRBV24-1 and TRBJ1-1; 11 nucleotides line up with TRBD1. The ends lost 8 bases at V and 3 bases at J; junction bases unmatched: 10. This CDR3 is 16 amino acids long. The germline V gene has CDR1 KGHDR and CDR2 SFDVKD. The CDR3 nucleotides are TGTGCCACCAAGGGACAGGGGGAGGGCTGGGACACTGAAGCTTTCTTT. Amino acids: CATKGQGEGWDTEAFF.

The chain employs TRBV27 and TRBJ2-7; D is undetermined. V was shortened by 6 bases and J by 1 base, with 13 bases between the two germline ends. The CDR3 is 14 residues long. The germline CDR1 and CDR2 sequences are MNHEY and SMNVEV (reference sequence). The CDR3 DNA is TGTGCCAGCAGCCGTGAGATTACTTCCTACGAGCAGTACTTC. It yields the protein CASSREITSYEQYF.

CDR3 sequence: CASSLRGDTEAFF. For the CDR3, the DNA is TGTGCCAGCAGCTTGCGGGGGGACACTGAAGCTTTCTTT. The chain employs TRBV7-2 and TRBJ1-1, with a tentative D call TRBD1 (5 bases). This CDR3 contains 13 residues. V was cut by 3 bases and J by 3 bases, with 8 bases left in between. Germline V gene data show CDR1 as SGHTA and CDR2 as FQGNSA.

The chain employs TRBV10-3 and TRBJ2-3; weak D call: TRBD1 (5 bases). The germline V and J ends were trimmed by 7 bases and 2 bases, with 10 bases remaining between them. Germline V gene sequence: CDR1 ENHRY, CDR2 SYGVKD. CDR3 size: 13 residues. CDR3 bases: TGTGCCATCAAGGGGCAGCTCACAGATACGCAGTATTTT. The encoded protein is CAIKGQLTDTQYF.

This clone occurred once. This chain joins TRBV30 and TRBJ1-2; the D gene is possibly TRBD1 (5 bases). V lost 0 bases, J lost 6 bases, and 20 bases lay in between. There are 16 residues in the CDR3. Germline V lookup: CDR1 GTSNPN, CDR2 SVGIG (reference sequence). The CDR3 sequence: CAWSVGGAFAFNGYTF. CDR3 bases: TGTGCCTGGAGTGTAGGCGGGGCCTTCGCGTTTAATGGCTACACCTTC. The full variable domain, completed using reference TRBV30 and TRBJ1-2, is SQTIHQWPATLVQPVGSPLSLECTVEGTSNPNLYWYRQAAGRGLQLLFYSVGIGQISSEVPQNLSASRPQDRQFILSSKKLLLSDSGFYLCAWSVGGAFAFNGYTFGSGTRLTVV.

The CDR3 bases are TGTGCCAGCAGCCAAGATGGCAGGGTGGGCAATCAGCCCCAGCATTTT. Translating it yields CASSQDGRVGNQPQHF. This chain joins TRBV4-2 and TRBJ1-5, with D perhaps TRBD1 (5 bases). From germline, CDR1 is LGHNA and CDR2 YNFKEQ. V was clipped by 0 bases and J by 2 bases, with 11 bases between them. The CDR3 has 16 residues.

This clone was counted once. CDR3 nucleotides: TGTGCCAGCAGCTTTCAGGGGGCGCTTTACGAGCAGTACTTC. Protein product: CASSFQGALYEQYF. The chain combines TRBV7-9 with TRBJ2-7; TRBD1 agrees at 8 bases. CDR3 length equals 14 residues. The germline gives CDR1 SEHNR, CDR2 FQNEAQ (reference sequence). V lost 3 bases to trimming and J lost 4 bases; unmatched junction nucleotides: 5.

The chain is built from TRBV4-3 and TRBJ2-3, with TRBD1 matching over 11 bases. CDR1 is LGHNA and CDR2 is YSLEER in the germline V gene. The CDR3 sequence is 17 residues long. The J segment lost 1 base and the V segment lost 1 base, leaving 4 bases of the junction unmatched. The CDR3 DNA is TGCGCCAGCAGCCAAGTAGGACAGGGGGCAGGCACAGATACGCAGTATTTT. Its translation: CASSQVGQGAGTDTQYF.

The chain has TRBV19 and TRBJ1-1, with D unclear. Germline values: CDR1 LNHDA, CDR2 SQIVND (reference sequence). This CDR3 spans 15 amino acids. The V end was cut by 1 base, the J end by 0 bases, with 9 bases between. CDR3 nucleotides: TGTGCCAGTAGTATAGTTTCGACTGTGAACACTGAAGCTTTCTTT. It is translated as CASSIVSTVNTEAFF.

This clone has only a few counts. This chain connects TRBV28 to TRBJ2-3, with D perhaps matching TRBD2 (6 bases). From germline, CDR1 is MDHEN and CDR2 SYDVKM. Trimming left V 4 bases short and J 0 bases short, with 14 bases between. There are 16 residues in the CDR3. The CDR3 region has the DNA TGTGCCAGCAGTTATGCGGGACTGTCTAGCACAGATACGCAGTATTTT. This translates into CASSYAGLSSTDTQYF. Drawing the rest from reference TRBV28 and TRBJ2-3, the complete variable domain is DVKVTQSSRYLVKRTGEKVFLECVQDMDHENMFWYRQDPGLGLRLIYFSYDVKMKEKGDIPEGYSVSREKKERFSLILESASTNQTSMYLCASSYAGLSSTDTQYFGPGTRLTVL.

This clone came up a few times. V gene TRBV10-1 combines with J gene TRBJ2-3; perhaps TRBD1 as D (6 bases). The CDR3 sequence is 14 residues long. CDR1 and CDR2 from the germline V gene are WNHNN and SYGVQD (reference sequence). Trimming removed 6 bases at V and 0 bases at J, with 10 bases between. The CDR3 DNA reads as TGCGCCAGCAGCAAAGGACAGAGCACAGATACGCAGTATTTT. It specifies CASSKGQSTDTQYF.

The chain links TRBV7-2 to TRBJ1-3; possible D gene TRBD1, 6 bases. The V end was cut by 4 bases, the J end by 0 bases, with 19 bases between. The length of the CDR3 is 18 residues. Germline V CDR1 and CDR2: SGHTA, FQGNSA. The DNA for the CDR3 is TGTGCCAGCAGCTCGTCCCCGGGACACCCGAGCTCTGGAAACACCATATATTTT. This gives the protein CASSSSPGHPSSGNTIYF.

This clone was counted only a few times. The rearrangement joins TRBV5-4 to TRBJ2-4; D not resolved. Germline-derived CDR1 and CDR2 are SGHNT and YYREEE (reference sequence). This CDR3 has 14 amino acids. V was trimmed by 3 bases and J by 4 bases, leaving 11 bases between them. CDR3 nucleotides: TGTGCCAGCAGCTATATTACCGGGAAAAACATTCAGTACTTC. This codes for CASSYITGKNIQYF.

The V call is TRBV5-1, the J call TRBJ1-1; the D gene is possibly TRBD1 (6 bases). CDR3 length: 15 amino acids. Germline lookup yields CDR1 SGHRS and CDR2 YFSETQ. V was pared by 4 bases and J by 0 bases, with 13 bases between. CDR3 loop: CASSIRTEMNTEAFF. Written as DNA, the CDR3 is TGCGCCAGCAGCATCAGGACAGAAATGAACACTGAAGCTTTCTTT.

This clone was seen a handful of times. The chain recombines TRBV7-3 with TRBJ2-5, with D possibly being TRBD1 (6 bases). This CDR3 spans 14 amino acids. The V end was cut by 6 bases, the J end by 1 base, with 12 bases between. CDR1 and CDR2 from the germline V gene are SGHTA and FQGTGA. CDR3 DNA: TGTGCCAGCAGATTTGGACAGATCCAAGAGACCCAGTACTTC. Translating gives CASRFGQIQETQYF. Full variable domain (missing parts from reference TRBV7-3 and TRBJ2-5): GAGVSQTPSNKVTEKGKYVELRCDPISGHTALYWYRQSLGQGPEFLIYFQGTGAADDSGLPNDRFFAVRPEGSVSTLKIQRTERGDSAVYLCASRFGQIQETQYFGPGTRLLVL.

The CDR3 region has the DNA TGTGCCAGCAGCGGGGGGACAGGGGATGGCTACACCTTC. It specifies CASSGGTGDGYTF. This chain connects TRBV5-6 to TRBJ1-2; TRBD1 aligns across 10 bases. The germline gives CDR1 SGHDT, CDR2 YYEEEE. Germline trimming cut 4 bases from V and 6 bases from J; bases unmatched to any gene: 3. The CDR3 runs to 13 residues. The full variable domain, with the rest looked up from reference TRBV5-6 and TRBJ1-2, is DAGVTQSPTHLIKTRGQQVTLRCSPKSGHDTVSWYQQALGQGPQFIFQYYEEEERQRGNFPDRFSGHQFPNYSSELNVNALLLGDSALYLCASSGGTGDGYTFGSGTRLTVV.

The rearrangement joins TRBV5-6 to TRBJ2-1; D may be TRBD1 (6 bases). The CDR3 runs to 16 residues. The V end lost 4 bases, the J end lost 8 bases, and 22 bases lay between the germline ends. Germline CDR1 and CDR2: SGHDT and YYEEEE. Written as DNA, the CDR3 is TGTGCCAGCAGCCGTCCTACAGGGCGTTTTAGGTATGAGCAGTTCTTC. Protein sequence: CASSRPTGRFRYEQFF.

This rearrangement joins TRBV28 to TRBJ1-1; no reliable D call. V shed 8 bases and J shed 4 bases, with 14 bases lying between them. Germline-derived CDR1 and CDR2 are MDHEN and SYDVKM. The CDR3 runs 13 residues. The CDR3 reads CASGFQVTTEAFF. The CDR3 DNA follows: TGTGCCAGCGGCTTCCAGGTGACCACTGAAGCTTTCTTT.

The genes are TRBV24-1 and TRBJ1-5; 8 bases map to TRBD1. From germline, CDR1 is KGHDR and CDR2 SFDVKD. The CDR3 consists of 17 residues. V dropped 2 bases and J dropped 5; count of bases not matched to a gene: 10. As DNA, the CDR3 is TGTGCCACCAGTGATTCGAGACAGGGGCCAACTTATCAGCCCCAGCATTTT. This sequence encodes CATSDSRQGPTYQPQHF.